This T cell receptor (beta chain) was identified during a study of T cells in Graves' hyperthyroidism and ophthalmopathy. Amplification yielded TCR beta CDR3 regions, with RNA transcripts as the source. The TCR CDR3 was amplified in a first-round RT-PCR using the HTBI primer set. TCRdb reprocessed the multiplex PCR reads with MiXCR, giving one entry per CDR3 protein. The repertoire includes 400,000 or so distinct CDR3 sequences, more than 13% of them detected once, and 28% sits in the top ten. This clonotype appeared many times. The V end was cut by 5 bases, the J end by 5 bases, with 12 bases between. The CDR3 loop spans 12 amino acids. Per germline, CDR1 DFQATT and CDR2 SNEGSKA (reference sequence).

The source material was blood. The TCR sequence derives from a man aged 50 or older with Graves' ophthalmopathy. This rearrangement joins TRBV20-1 to TRBJ2-5; D not resolved. This CDR3 is CSADTGGETQYF. CDR3 DNA sequence: TGCAGTGCTGACACTGGTGGGGAGACCCAGTACTTC.